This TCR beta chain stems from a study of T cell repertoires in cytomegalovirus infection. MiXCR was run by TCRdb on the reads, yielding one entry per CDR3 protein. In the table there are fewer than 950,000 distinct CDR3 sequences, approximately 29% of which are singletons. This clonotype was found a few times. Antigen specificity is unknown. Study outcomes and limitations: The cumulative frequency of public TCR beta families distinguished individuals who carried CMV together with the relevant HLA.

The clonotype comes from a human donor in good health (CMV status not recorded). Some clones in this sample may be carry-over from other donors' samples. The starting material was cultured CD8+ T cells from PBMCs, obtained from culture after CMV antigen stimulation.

CDR3 sequence (DNA): TGTGCCAGCAGTGGGCTGCGGTCCTACAATGAGCAGTTCTTC. It encodes CASSGLRSYNEQFF. The gene calls are TRBV28 and TRBJ2-1, with D unclear. V shed 5 bases and J shed 1 base, with 9 bases lying between them. Germline CDR1 reads MDHEN; CDR2 reads SYDVKM. The CDR3 length is 14 residues. Together with reference TRBV28 and TRBJ2-1, the CDR3 gives the full variable domain: DVKVTQSSRYLVKRTGEKVFLECVQDMDHENMFWYRQDPGLGLRLIYFSYDVKMKEKGDIPEGYSVSREKKERFSLILESASTNQTSMYLCASSGLRSYNEQFFGPGTRLTVL.